There are many counts of the clone carrying this T cell receptor beta chain. Its antigen remains unidentified. This sample is part of a study of identical twins. Study observations and caveats: In drawing conclusions, the study used cross-sectional statistical analysis and did not follow the same donors. There were fewer insertions in abundant cord blood beta clonotypes, but memory repertoires showed no such pattern. Possibly, invariant MAIT and iNKT cells partly confounded zero-insertion analyses.

Each cDNA held unique molecular identifiers, and template switching gave it a universal primer site. Via MiXCR, TCRdb re-called the 5' RACE reads, giving one row per CDR3 protein. The sample gives roughly 570,000 distinct CDR3 sequences, 9.6% of which show up once; approximately 3.2% is in the top ten. V was shortened by 0 bases and J by 6 bases, with 13 bases between the two germline ends. CDR1 LGHDT and CDR2 YNNKEL come from the germline V gene (reference sequence). This CDR3 region has 15 residues. These data also formed part of another study, on yellow fever vaccine responses in identical twins.

Input material: PBMCs. The clonotype comes from a woman between 18 and 30 years old in good health. The gene calls are TRBV3-1 and TRBJ2-3, with D perhaps TRBD2 (6 bases). The DNA for the CDR3 is TGTGCCAGCAGCCAAGATGCGGGGCTGCGCGATACGCAGTATTTT. Translating it yields CASSQDAGLRDTQYF.